This TCR beta chain was captured in a study of T cell repertoires in cytomegalovirus infection (dated by TCRdb to the late 2010s). Regarding the study in general: Alongside well-studied HLA-B-restricted epitopes, the peptide stimulations were aimed at recently identified HLA-C-restricted CMV epitopes, whose presentation resists viral immunomodulation. Donor HLA type was relevant to the analysis, because carriage of CMV infection together with the matching HLA type was indicated by public TCR beta signatures. General conclusions and limits of the study: The ex vivo response was dominated by HLA-C-restricted CMV-specific TCR beta clonotypes, and the single most frequent clonotype in two of eight donors was supplied by these HLA-C-restricted clonotypes. Carriers of CMV infection plus the relevant HLA type were discriminated by the cumulative frequency of public TCR beta family members in the study cohort and in an independent roughly 370-donor cohort.

The treatment or condition label of this sample denotes: in vitro stimulation with specific CMV peptide epitopes to enrich CMV-specific T cells. For CDR1 and CDR2, the germline V gene lists MNHEY and SVGEGT. The junction carries 16 bases between V and J, which are trimmed by 2 bases and 5 bases respectively. From cysteine to phenylalanine, the CDR3 is 16 amino acids long. CDR3 DNA only is kept here, 48 bases in frame from base 1. In the case of this clonotype: There is no known antigen for this receptor. Qualities for individual bases were not recorded, and no much larger clone is one base off.

This sample was sequenced with an Illumina HiSeq 1500. Using fastp at Q25 and MiXCR, TCRdb reprocessed the public reads and kept productive beta chains. Every entry covers one CDR3 protein and lists the most common genes and DNA from its rows. The sample records about 890,000 distinct CDR3 sequences, around 32% of which are singletons. Over 13% of the sample is held by the ten biggest clonotypes. This receptor was obtained from a human donor in good health (CMV status not recorded). Some clones in this sample may be carry-over from other donors' samples. The source material was cultured CD8+ T cells from PBMCs, sampled from culture after CMV antigen stimulation. The chain couples TRBV6-2 or TRBV6-3 to TRBJ2-1; the D region may be TRBD1 or TRBD2, each matching 7 bases equally. The DNA sequence is given as TGTGCCAGCAGTTACCCGACAGGGAGGGAGGACAATGAGCAGTTCTTC. This codes for CASSYPTGREDNEQFF.